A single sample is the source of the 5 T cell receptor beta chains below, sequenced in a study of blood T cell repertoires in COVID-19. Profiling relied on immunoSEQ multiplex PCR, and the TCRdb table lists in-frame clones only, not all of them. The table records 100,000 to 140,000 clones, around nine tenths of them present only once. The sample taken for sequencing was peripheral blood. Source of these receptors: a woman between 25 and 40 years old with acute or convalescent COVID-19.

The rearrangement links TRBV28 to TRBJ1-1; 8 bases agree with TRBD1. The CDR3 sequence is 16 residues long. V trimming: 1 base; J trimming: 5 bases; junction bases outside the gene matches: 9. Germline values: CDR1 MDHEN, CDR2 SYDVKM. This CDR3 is CASSLFGRGRNTEAFF. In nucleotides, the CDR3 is TGTGCCAGCAGTTTATTCGGCAGGGGGCGGAATACTGAAGCTTTCTTT. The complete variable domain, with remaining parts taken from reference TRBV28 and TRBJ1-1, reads DVKVTQSSRYLVKRTGEKVFLECVQDMDHENMFWYRQDPGLGLRLIYFSYDVKMKEKGDIPEGYSVSREKKERFSLILESASTNQTSMYLCASSLFGRGRNTEAFFGQGTRLTVV.

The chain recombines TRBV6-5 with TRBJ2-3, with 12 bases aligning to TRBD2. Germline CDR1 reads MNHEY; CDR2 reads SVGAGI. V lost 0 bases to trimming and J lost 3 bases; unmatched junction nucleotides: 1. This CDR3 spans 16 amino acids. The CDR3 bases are TGTGCCAGCAGTTACTCTCTAGCGGGAGGGACAGATACGCAGTATTTT. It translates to CASSYSLAGGTDTQYF.

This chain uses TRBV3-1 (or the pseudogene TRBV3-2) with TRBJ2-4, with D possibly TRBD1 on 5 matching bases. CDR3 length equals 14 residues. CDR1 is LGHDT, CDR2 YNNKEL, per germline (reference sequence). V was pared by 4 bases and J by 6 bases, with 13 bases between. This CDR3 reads CASSLNRWGNIQYF. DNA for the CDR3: TGTGCCAGCAGCCTCAACAGGTGGGGAAACATTCAGTACTTC.

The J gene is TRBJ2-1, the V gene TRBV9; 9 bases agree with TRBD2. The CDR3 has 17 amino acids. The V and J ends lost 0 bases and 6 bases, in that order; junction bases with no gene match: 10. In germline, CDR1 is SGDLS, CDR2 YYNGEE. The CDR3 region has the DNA TGTGCCAGCAGCGTAGCGTCTAGCGGGAAGTCGGGCAATGAGCAGTTCTTC. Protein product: CASSVASSGKSGNEQFF.

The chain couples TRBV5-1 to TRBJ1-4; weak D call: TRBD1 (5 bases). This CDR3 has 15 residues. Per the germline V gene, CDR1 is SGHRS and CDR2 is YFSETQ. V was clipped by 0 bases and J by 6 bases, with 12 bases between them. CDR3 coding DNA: TGCGCCAGCAGCTTGGCCGGGGGTAGTGATGAAAAACTGTTTTTT. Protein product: CASSLAGGSDEKLFF.